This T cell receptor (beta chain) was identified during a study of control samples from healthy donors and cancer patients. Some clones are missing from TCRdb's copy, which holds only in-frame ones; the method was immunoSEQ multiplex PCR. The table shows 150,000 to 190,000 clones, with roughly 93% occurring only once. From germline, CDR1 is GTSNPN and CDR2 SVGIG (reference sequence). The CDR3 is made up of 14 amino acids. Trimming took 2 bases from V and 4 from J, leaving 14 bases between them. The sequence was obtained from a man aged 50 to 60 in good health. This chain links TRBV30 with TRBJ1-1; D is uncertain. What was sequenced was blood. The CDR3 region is CAWSSGHKGTEAFF. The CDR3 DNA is TGTGCCTGGAGTTCAGGTCATAAGGGCACTGAAGCTTTCTTT.